A single sample is the source of the 30 T cell receptor beta chains below, sequenced in a study of early T cells in non-severe SARS-CoV-2 infection. TCRdb independently ran MiXCR on the 5' RACE reads; one entry per CDR3 protein. The table records over 20,000 distinct CDR3 sequences, 4.8% of them present only once. Input material: whole blood. These receptors all come from an adult who was a healthcare worker with PCR-confirmed SARS-CoV-2 infection or an uninfected control (not recorded which).

Within the sample, this clonotype is medium-sized. The V gene is TRBV7-2, the J gene TRBJ2-3; possibly TRBD1 for D (6 bases). Trimming removed 5 bases from V and 1 base from J, with 13 bases in between. CDR1 and CDR2 from the germline V gene are SGHTA and FQGNSA. The CDR3 runs 15 residues. CDR3 region: CASSADRFGTDTQYF. The CDR3 DNA sequence: TGTGCCAGCAGCGCCGACAGGTTCGGCACAGATACGCAGTATTTT.

This clonotype was observed a few times. J is TRBJ2-3 and V is TRBV4-1; 15 nucleotides line up with TRBD2. Germline V gene data show CDR1 as MGHRA and CDR2 as YSYEKL. V lost 2 bases, J lost 1 base, and 7 bases stayed unmatched. This CDR3 has 19 amino acids. CDR3 in amino acids: CASSQTGLAGGEGTDTQYF. The CDR3 nucleotides read TGCGCCAGCAGCCAAACCGGACTAGCGGGGGGGGAAGGCACAGATACGCAGTATTTT.

This chain uses TRBV10-3 with TRBJ2-3; TRBD1 might be the D (6 bases). Germline-derived CDR1 and CDR2 are ENHRY and SYGVKD. The V end lost 11 bases, the J end lost 0 bases, and 15 bases lay between the germline ends. The CDR3 consists of 14 residues. In nucleotides, the CDR3 is TGTGCCGCTTCGACACAGGGAAGCACAGATACGCAGTATTTT. The encoded protein is CAASTQGSTDTQYF.

V gene TRBV18 combines with J gene TRBJ2-1, with 9 nucleotides matching TRBD2. Trimming removed 3 bases from V and 12 bases from J; junction bases left unmatched: 6. Germline-derived CDR1 and CDR2 are KGHSH and LQKENI. The CDR3 contains 13 residues. CDR3: CASSPAREGRQFF. The CDR3 DNA is TGTGCCAGCTCACCTGCGCGGGAGGGTCGGCAGTTCTTC. The variable domain in full, completed from reference TRBV18 and TRBJ2-1, reads NAGVMQNPRHLVRRRGQEARLRCSPMKGHSHVYWYRQLPEEGLKFMVYLQKENIIDESGMPKERFSAEFPKEGPSILRIQQVVRGDSAAYFCASSPAREGRQFFGPGTRLTVL.

The chain links TRBV4-2 to TRBJ2-3; TRBD1 matches at 7 bases. Germline CDR1 LGHNA, CDR2 YNFKEQ. This CDR3 has 15 amino acids. The V segment lost 4 bases and the J segment 2 bases; nucleotides outside the gene matches: 6. The CDR3, as DNA: TGTGCCAGCAGCCTAGGACAGGAGACCACAGATACGCAGTATTTT. It yields the protein CASSLGQETTDTQYF.

This clonotype was detected ten times or more. This rearrangement joins TRBV7-2 to TRBJ2-3; no clear D gene. V lost 2 bases and J lost 2, with 5 bases in between. CDR1 is SGHTA and CDR2 is FQGNSA in the germline V gene. The CDR3 has 13 amino acids. CDR3 sequence: CASSLLLTDTQYF. The DNA of the CDR3 is TGTGCCAGCAGCTTACTTCTCACAGATACGCAGTATTTT. Using reference TRBV7-2 and TRBJ2-3 for the parts outside the CDR3, the full variable domain is GAGVSQSPSNKVTEKGKDVELRCDPISGHTALYWYRQSLGQGLEFLIYFQGNSAPDKSGLPSDRFSAERTGGSVSTLTIQRTQQEDSAVYLCASSLLLTDTQYFGPGTRLTVL.

This clonotype was counted many times. This chain links TRBV7-2 with TRBJ2-7; D not certain. The CDR3 is 13 residues long. V shed 1 base and J shed 6 bases, with 10 bases lying between them. Germline values: CDR1 SGHTA, CDR2 FQGNSA. The CDR3 region is CASSLVSGFEQYF. In DNA form, the CDR3 reads TGTGCCAGCAGCTTAGTTTCAGGCTTCGAGCAGTACTTC.

The sample holds many counts of this clonotype. This chain uses TRBV9 with TRBJ1-3; no clear D gene. Between the trimmed V and J ends, which lost 3 bases and 0 bases, there was a span of 10 bases. Germline-derived CDR1 and CDR2 are SGDLS and YYNGEE. This CDR3 comprises 15 residues. This CDR3 reads CASSEGSHSGNTIYF. CDR3 nucleotide sequence: TGTGCCAGCAGCGAAGGCAGCCACTCTGGAAACACCATATATTTT.

There are many counts of this clonotype. The chain joins TRBV10-1 to TRBJ2-3; perhaps TRBD1 as D (6 bases). There are 15 residues in the CDR3. Germline V gene lookup returns CDR1 WNHNN and CDR2 SYGVQD (reference sequence). V was pared by 0 bases and J by 2 bases, with 9 bases between. This CDR3 reads CASSESRTDTDTQYF. CDR3 DNA: TGCGCCAGCAGTGAGTCGAGGACAGACACAGATACGCAGTATTTT.

This sequence joins TRBV18 and TRBJ1-1; the D gene is possibly TRBD1 (5 bases). Trimming removed 5 bases at V and 4 bases at J, with 17 bases between. The V gene's germline CDR1 is KGHSH and CDR2 LQKENI. The CDR3 is made up of 15 amino acids. Here the CDR3 DNA reads TGTGCCAGCTCAGCCCTAGGGGCGCCGGGCACTGAAGCTTTCTTT. Translation: CASSALGAPGTEAFF.

This clonotype was seen repeatedly, ten times or more. The rearrangement links TRBV30 to TRBJ1-4, with TRBD1 matching 7 bases. J gave up 3 bases and V 3 bases, and 4 bases lay outside the gene matches. This CDR3 region has 14 residues. Germline V gene lookup returns CDR1 GTSNPN and CDR2 SVGIG (reference sequence). CDR3 nucleotides: TGTGCCTGGAGGAGACAGGGATCTAATGAAAAACTGTTTTTT. Protein product: CAWRRQGSNEKLFF.

Ten or more counts support this clonotype. The chain uses TRBV7-9 and TRBJ1-6; possibly TRBD1 for D (5 bases). The CDR3 loop spans 15 amino acids. Trimming took off 5 bases at V and 6 bases at J, with 14 bases between the two ends. Germline V gene lookup returns CDR1 SEHNR and CDR2 FQNEAQ (reference sequence). The DNA for the CDR3 is TGTGCCAGCAGCCCCATTGAGGGACTTAATTCACCCCTCCACTTT. Protein sequence: CASSPIEGLNSPLHF.

The CDR3 DNA reads as TGTGCCAGCAGCAGCGGCGGCTCCTACAATGAGCAGTTCTTC. This gives the protein CASSSGGSYNEQFF. The V call is TRBV11-3, the J call TRBJ2-1, with D perhaps TRBD2 (5 bases). CDR1 SGHNT and CDR2 YENEEA come from the germline V gene. V gave up 5 bases and J gave up 0 bases, with 8 bases separating them. The CDR3 spans 14 residues.

In its sample, this clonotype was seen many times. The chain uses TRBV6-5 and TRBJ1-5, with D hard to call. The CDR3 extends over 14 amino acids. V was clipped by 6 bases and J by 6 bases, with 15 bases between them. Germline values: CDR1 MNHEY, CDR2 SVGAGI. The CDR3 sequence is CASSKTEGTQPQHF. Here the CDR3 DNA reads TGTGCCAGCAGCAAAACGGAGGGCACTCAGCCCCAGCATTTT.

The chain is built from TRBV5-6 and TRBJ1-1; D call uncertain. Germline CDR1 reads SGHDT; CDR2 reads YYEEEE. The germline V and J ends were trimmed by 0 bases and 8 bases, with 11 bases remaining between them. There are 13 residues in the CDR3. This CDR3 reads CASSLASAGEAFF. The CDR3 nucleotides are TGTGCCAGCAGCTTGGCCTCGGCAGGCGAAGCTTTCTTT. Combining the CDR3 with reference TRBV5-6 and TRBJ1-1 gives the whole variable domain DAGVTQSPTHLIKTRGQQVTLRCSPKSGHDTVSWYQQALGQGPQFIFQYYEEEERQRGNFPDRFSGHQFPNYSSELNVNALLLGDSALYLCASSLASAGEAFFGQGTRLTVV.

This clonotype was counted only a few times. The V and J genes are TRBV9 and TRBJ2-2; D gene unclear. The CDR3 runs to 13 residues. Germline-derived CDR1 and CDR2 are SGDLS and YYNGEE. V shed 1 base and J shed 4 bases, with 5 bases lying between them. The DNA for the CDR3 is TGTGCCAGCAGCGTACCGCTCACCGGGGAGCTGTTTTTT. Translation: CASSVPLTGELFF.

This clonotype was counted only a few times. This chain connects TRBV28 to TRBJ1-2; no firm D call. In germline, CDR1 is MDHEN, CDR2 SYDVKM. CDR3 length: 13 amino acids. The germline V and J ends were trimmed by 2 bases and 3 bases, with 7 bases remaining between them. The CDR3 DNA follows: TGTGCCAGCAGTTTACCGGAGCACTATGGCTACACCTTC. This sequence encodes CASSLPEHYGYTF.

This clonotype was observed at least ten times. The chain recombines TRBV30 with TRBJ1-1, with 8 bases identical to TRBD1. The V segment lost 5 bases and the J segment 1 base; nucleotides outside the gene matches: 9. Germline CDR1 is GTSNPN and CDR2 is SVGIG (reference sequence). The CDR3 covers 15 residues. The DNA of the CDR3 is TGTGCCTGGCAGAGACAGGGGCTAGGGAACACTGAAGCTTTCTTT. Amino acid sequence: CAWQRQGLGNTEAFF.

This clonotype has only a few counts. The chain carries TRBV19 and TRBJ2-2, with 7 bases identical to TRBD1. Germline loops: CDR1 LNHDA, CDR2 SQIVND (reference sequence). The CDR3 is 14 amino acids. In DNA, the CDR3 is TGTTCGGCGGTCACAGGGGAAGACACCGGGGAGCTGTTTTTT. It yields the protein CSAVTGEDTGELFF.

The chain couples TRBV7-9 to TRBJ1-3; D gene ambiguous. The CDR3 covers 16 residues. Germline loops: CDR1 SEHNR, CDR2 FQNEAQ (reference sequence). Trimming removed 5 bases at V and 8 bases at J, with 22 bases between. The CDR3 region is CASSPTSNRPGDTIYF. The CDR3 nucleotides read TGTGCCAGCAGCCCAACCAGTAACAGACCCGGAGACACCATATATTTT.

By sample fraction, this clonotype is medium-sized. The chain employs TRBV29-1 and TRBJ2-5; D is unresolved. Per germline, CDR1 SQVTM and CDR2 ANQGSEA. Trimming took off 3 bases at V and 2 bases at J, with 7 bases between the two ends. The CDR3 sequence is 12 residues long. The CDR3 region has the DNA TGCAGCGTTGAGCGTCAGCAAGAGACCCAGTACTTC. Its protein is CSVERQQETQYF.

Notes on this clonotype: Possible read error: a much larger clone is one base away. The chain carries TRBV6-2 or TRBV6-3 and TRBJ2-3, with D possibly TRBD2 on 6 matching bases. The CDR3 spans 17 residues. The V gene's germline CDR1 is MNHEY and CDR2 SVGEGT. The CDR3 coding sequence is TGTGCCAGCAGGCCGGCGAACGGGAGAGTCGATTCGGGTACGCAGGATTTT. Translated: CASRPANGRVDSGTQDF.

This clonotype is labeled as medium-sized. This chain joins TRBV29-1 and TRBJ1-1, with D possibly TRBD1 on 6 matching bases. The CDR3 totals 15 residues. V was clipped by 5 bases and J by 3 bases, with 19 bases between them. In germline, CDR1 is SQVTM, CDR2 ANQGSEA. The CDR3 reads CSVLPVRGSDTEAFF. CDR3 DNA: TGCAGCGTTCTCCCTGTGAGGGGGTCAGACACTGAAGCTTTCTTT.

The chain joins TRBV11-2 to TRBJ1-2; 8 nucleotides line up with TRBD1. In germline, CDR1 is SGHAT, CDR2 FQNNGV. This CDR3 is 13 amino acids long. Trimming took 5 bases from V and 8 from J; bases not matched to a gene: 7. DNA of the CDR3: TGTGCCAGCAGCCCGGACAGGGAGGGAGGCTACACCTTC. Translating gives CASSPDREGGYTF.

J is TRBJ2-4 and V is TRBV28; the match to TRBD2 covers 7 bases. The length of the CDR3 is 13 residues. Per the germline V gene, CDR1 is MDHEN and CDR2 is SYDVKM. With V trimmed by 8 bases and J by 3 bases, 4 bases remained unmatched. CDR3 nucleotide sequence: TGTGCCAGCGAAGCGGGAAGCAAAAACATTCAGTACTTC. Translation: CASEAGSKNIQYF.

This sequence joins TRBV12-3 or TRBV12-4 and TRBJ1-2; D is uncertain. V lost 2 bases and J 1 base, leaving 8 bases between the germline ends. This CDR3 region has 14 residues. The CDR3 sequence: CASSLRQDNYGYTF. The CDR3 DNA reads as TGTGCCAGCAGTTTACGGCAGGATAACTATGGCTACACCTTC.

This clonotype was picked up many times. This chain connects TRBV3-1 to TRBJ2-3, with 13 nucleotides matching TRBD2. The CDR3 is made up of 18 amino acids. The ends lost 2 bases at V and 4 bases at J; junction bases unmatched: 9. The germline V gene encodes CDR1 LGHDT and CDR2 YNNKEL (reference sequence). The CDR3 DNA sequence: TGTGCCAGCAGCCAATCCCGGACTAGCGGGGGTGGCGCAGATACGCAGTATTTT. It yields the protein CASSQSRTSGGGADTQYF.

Only a few counts were recorded for this clonotype. The CDR3 DNA sequence: TGCAGCGTTGCACTAGCGGGAGTTGACAATGAGCAGTTCTTC. Its protein product is CSVALAGVDNEQFF. The chain carries TRBV29-1 and TRBJ2-1, with 11 bases that match TRBD2. CDR3 length: 14 amino acids. CDR1 and CDR2 (germline): SQVTM, ANQGSEA. V lost 4 bases, J lost 5 bases, and 4 bases stayed unmatched.

This clonotype was seen only a few times. The gene calls are TRBV5-5 and TRBJ2-7, with 7 bases identical to TRBD1. The ends lost 0 bases at V and 3 bases at J; junction bases unmatched: 6. This CDR3 is built from 15 residues. Germline V lookup: CDR1 SGHKS, CDR2 YYEKEE (reference sequence). CDR3 in DNA: TGTGCCAGCAGCTTGGCCGGGACAGACCTCTACGAGCAGTACTTC. This sequence encodes CASSLAGTDLYEQYF.

This clonotype is classed as medium-sized. The CDR3 is CASSSRDSNGYTF. The DNA for the CDR3 is TGTGCCAGCAGCTCGCGGGACTCAAATGGCTACACCTTC. The V gene is TRBV7-3, the J gene TRBJ1-2; perhaps TRBD1 as D (5 bases). Deletions cut 4 bases from V and 6 bases from J, with 12 bases between. This CDR3 is built from 13 residues. The germline CDR1 and CDR2 sequences are SGHTA and FQGTGA. The variable domain in full, completed from reference TRBV7-3 and TRBJ1-2, reads GAGVSQTPSNKVTEKGKYVELRCDPISGHTALYWYRQSLGQGPEFLIYFQGTGAADDSGLPNDRFFAVRPEGSVSTLKIQRTERGDSAVYLCASSSRDSNGYTFGSGTRLTVV.